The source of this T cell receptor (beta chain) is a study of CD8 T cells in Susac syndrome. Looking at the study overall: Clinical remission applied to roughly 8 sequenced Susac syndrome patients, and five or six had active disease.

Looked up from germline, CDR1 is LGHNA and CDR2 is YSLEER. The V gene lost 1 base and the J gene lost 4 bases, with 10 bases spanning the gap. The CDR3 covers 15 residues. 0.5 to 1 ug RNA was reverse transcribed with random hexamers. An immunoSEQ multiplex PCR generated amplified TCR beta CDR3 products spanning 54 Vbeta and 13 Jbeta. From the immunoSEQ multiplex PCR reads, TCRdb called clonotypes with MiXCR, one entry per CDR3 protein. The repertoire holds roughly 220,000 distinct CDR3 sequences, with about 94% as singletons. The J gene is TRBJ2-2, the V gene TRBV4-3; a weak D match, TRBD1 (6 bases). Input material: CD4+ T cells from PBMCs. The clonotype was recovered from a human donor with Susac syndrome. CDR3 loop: CASSQAGTSTGELFF. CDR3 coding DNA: TGCGCCAGCAGCCAAGCCGGGACATCCACCGGGGAGCTGTTTTTT.